The T cell receptor beta chain under discussion was sequenced for a study of T cell responses to AZD1222 COVID-19 vaccine. Whole-study findings and limits: Close to half of all spike-specific TCRs reportedly target regions of the variants that are unmutated. White British ancestry dominated among donors, who included more females, and clonal diversity was possibly underestimated. It was only after the peak T cell response that any repertoires were sampled.

Trimming shortened V by 3 bases and J by 6 bases, and 11 bases separated the two germline ends. The CDR3 extends over 13 amino acids. Germline V gene lookup returns CDR1 KGHSH and CDR2 LQKENI. Turning to this clone: Its antigen is unknown.

Assay: immunoSEQ multiplex PCR; the TCRdb copy retains only in-frame clones and omits some. The data contain under 200,000 clones, roughly 92% of them seen just once; the ten biggest clones take up about 1.6%. Specimen: peripheral blood, collected on day 0 of AZD1222 vaccination. The receptor was derived from an adult in good health. The V gene is TRBV18, the J gene TRBJ1-1, with no clear D. CDR3 sequence (DNA): TGTGCCAGCTCACCCTATGTGGGCGCTGAAGCTTTCTTT. It translates to CASSPYVGAEAFF.